This T cell receptor (beta chain) was documented in a study of Graves' ophthalmopathy and Graves' hyperthyroidism. V shed 7 bases and J 4 bases; nucleotides not matched to a gene: 4. This CDR3 is 13 amino acids long. CDR1 KGHDR and CDR2 SFDVKD come from the germline V gene. Many counts were recorded for this clonotype. RNA transcripts yielded amplified TCR beta CDR3 regions. Amplification began with first-round RT-PCR using HTBI primers, then second-round multiplex PCR was performed. TCRdb itself ran the multiplex PCR reads through MiXCR, one entry per CDR3 protein. The sample lists a few hundred thousand distinct CDR3 sequences, over 15% seen once, with about 7% in the top ten.

Specimen: peripheral blood. This chain links TRBV24-1 with TRBJ1-1; 8 bases match TRBD1. This TCR derives from a woman under 30 with stable Graves' hyperthyroidism. CDR3 sequence reads: CATRTGVGTEAFF. CDR3 DNA sequence: TGTGCCACCAGGACAGGGGTGGGCACTGAAGCTTTCTTT.